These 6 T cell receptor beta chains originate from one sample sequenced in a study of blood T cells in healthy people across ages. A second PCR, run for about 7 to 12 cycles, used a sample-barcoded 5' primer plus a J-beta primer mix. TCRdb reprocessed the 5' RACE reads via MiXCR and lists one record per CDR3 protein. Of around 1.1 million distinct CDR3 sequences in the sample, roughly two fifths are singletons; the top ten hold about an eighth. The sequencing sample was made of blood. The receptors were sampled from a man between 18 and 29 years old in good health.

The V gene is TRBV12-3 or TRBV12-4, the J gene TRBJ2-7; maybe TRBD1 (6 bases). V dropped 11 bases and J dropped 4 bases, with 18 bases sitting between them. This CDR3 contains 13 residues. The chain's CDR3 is CASLDNRDYEQYF. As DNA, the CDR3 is TGTGCCTCGCTGGATAACAGGGATTACGAGCAGTACTTC.

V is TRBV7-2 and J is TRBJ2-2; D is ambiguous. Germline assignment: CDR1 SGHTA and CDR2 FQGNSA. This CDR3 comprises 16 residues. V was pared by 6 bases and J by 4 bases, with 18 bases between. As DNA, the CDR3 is TGTGCCAGCAGACCCCATGTTCGGTCCGGCACCGGGGAGCTGTTTTTT. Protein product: CASRPHVRSGTGELFF. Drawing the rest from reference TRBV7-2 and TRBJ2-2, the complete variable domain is GAGVSQSPSNKVTEKGKDVELRCDPISGHTALYWYRQSLGQGLEFLIYFQGNSAPDKSGLPSDRFSAERTGGSVSTLTIQRTQQEDSAVYLCASRPHVRSGTGELFFGEGSRLTVL.

CDR3 region: CASSIETGGQETQYF. CDR3 DNA: TGTGCCAGTAGTATAGAGACAGGGGGCCAAGAGACCCAGTACTTC. The chain recombines TRBV19 with TRBJ2-5, with 9 bases lining up with TRBD1. This CDR3 has 15 residues. Trimming took 0 bases from V and 1 from J; bases not matched to a gene: 0. Germline loops: CDR1 LNHDA, CDR2 SQIVND (reference sequence).

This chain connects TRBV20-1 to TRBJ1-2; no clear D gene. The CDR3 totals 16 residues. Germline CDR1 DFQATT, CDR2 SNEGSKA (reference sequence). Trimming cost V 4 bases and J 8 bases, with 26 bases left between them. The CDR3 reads CSAMGGSPGLSQGYTF. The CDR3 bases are TGCAGTGCTATGGGAGGGTCCCCAGGATTGTCCCAGGGCTACACCTTC.

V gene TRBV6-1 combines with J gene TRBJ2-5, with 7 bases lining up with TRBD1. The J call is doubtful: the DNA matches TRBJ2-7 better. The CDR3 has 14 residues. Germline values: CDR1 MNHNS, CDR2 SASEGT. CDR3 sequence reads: CASSDIGQDYEQYF. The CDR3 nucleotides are TGTGCCAGCAGTGATATTGGACAGGACTACGAGCAGTACTTC.

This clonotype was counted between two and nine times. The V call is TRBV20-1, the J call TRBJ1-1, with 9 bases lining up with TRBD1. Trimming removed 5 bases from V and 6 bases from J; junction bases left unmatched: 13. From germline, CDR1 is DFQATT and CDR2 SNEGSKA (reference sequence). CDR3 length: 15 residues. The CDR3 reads CSAGGTGLILAEAFF. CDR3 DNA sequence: TGCAGTGCTGGAGGGACAGGGCTTATTTTAGCTGAAGCTTTCTTT.